The TCR beta chain described here comes from a study of neurological immune-mediated disorders. Germline CDR1 DFQATT, CDR2 SNEGSKA (reference sequence). Trimming cost V 3 bases and J 6 bases, with 12 bases left between them. The CDR3 runs 14 residues. MiXCR, applied by TCRdb to the 5' RACE reads, yields one record per CDR3 protein. The sample carries 54,000 or so distinct CDR3 sequences, approximately 4% recorded once. This clonotype was counted many times. V usage is TRBV20-1 and J usage is TRBJ1-6, with TRBD1 as a possible D gene (5 bases). Sequencing was carried out using PBMCs. This clonotype originated in a woman in her 30s with multiple sclerosis. CDR3 bases: TGCAGTGCTAGCACGACAGTGATTAATTCACCCCTCCACTTT. Translation gives CSASTTVINSPLHF.